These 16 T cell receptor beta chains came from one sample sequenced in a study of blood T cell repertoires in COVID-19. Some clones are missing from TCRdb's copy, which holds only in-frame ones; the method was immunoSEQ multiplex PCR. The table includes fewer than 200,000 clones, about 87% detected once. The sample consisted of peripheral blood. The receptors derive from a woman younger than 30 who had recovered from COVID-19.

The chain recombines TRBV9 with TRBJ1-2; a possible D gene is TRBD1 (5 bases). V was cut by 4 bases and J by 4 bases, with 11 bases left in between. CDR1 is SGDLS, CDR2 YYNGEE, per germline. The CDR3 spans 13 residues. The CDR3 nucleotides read TGTGCCAGCAGCCCCCCGGGGGGCTATGGCTACACCTTC. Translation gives CASSPPGGYGYTF.

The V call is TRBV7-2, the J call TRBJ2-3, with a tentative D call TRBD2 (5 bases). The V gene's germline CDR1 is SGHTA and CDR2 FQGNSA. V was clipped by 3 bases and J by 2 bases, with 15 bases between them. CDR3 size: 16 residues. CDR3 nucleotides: TGTGCCAGCAGCTTCTTTGGGTCGGGGTTCACAGATACGCAGTATTTT. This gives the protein CASSFFGSGFTDTQYF.

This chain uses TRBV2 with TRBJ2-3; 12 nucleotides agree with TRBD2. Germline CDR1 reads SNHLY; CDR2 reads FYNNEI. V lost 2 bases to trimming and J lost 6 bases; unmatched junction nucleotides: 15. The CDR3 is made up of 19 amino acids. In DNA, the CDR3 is TGTGCCAGCAGTGAAAAGTTGACTAGCGGGAGTGGCGCTACCGATACGCAGTATTTT. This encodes CASSEKLTSGSGATDTQYF.

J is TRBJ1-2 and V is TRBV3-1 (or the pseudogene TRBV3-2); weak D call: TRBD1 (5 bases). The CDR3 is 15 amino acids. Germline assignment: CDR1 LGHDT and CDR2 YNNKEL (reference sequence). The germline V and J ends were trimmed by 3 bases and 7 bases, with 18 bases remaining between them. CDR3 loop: CASSQRGGEGGGYTF. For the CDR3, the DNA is TGTGCCAGCAGCCAGAGGGGCGGGGAAGGAGGTGGCTACACCTTC.

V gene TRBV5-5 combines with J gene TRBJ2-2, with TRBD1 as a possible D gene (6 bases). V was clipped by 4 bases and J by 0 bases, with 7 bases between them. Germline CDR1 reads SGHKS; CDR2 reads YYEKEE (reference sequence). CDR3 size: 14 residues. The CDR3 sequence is CASSQGTNTGELFF. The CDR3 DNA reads TGTGCCAGCAGCCAGGGGACGAACACCGGGGAGCTGTTTTTT.

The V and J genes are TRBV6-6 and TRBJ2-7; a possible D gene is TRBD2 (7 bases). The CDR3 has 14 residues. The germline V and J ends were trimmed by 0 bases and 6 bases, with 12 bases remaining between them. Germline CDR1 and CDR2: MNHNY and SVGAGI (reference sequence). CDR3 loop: CASSYSGGAREQYV. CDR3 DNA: TGTGCCAGCAGTTACTCTGGGGGGGCGCGCGAGCAGTACGTC.

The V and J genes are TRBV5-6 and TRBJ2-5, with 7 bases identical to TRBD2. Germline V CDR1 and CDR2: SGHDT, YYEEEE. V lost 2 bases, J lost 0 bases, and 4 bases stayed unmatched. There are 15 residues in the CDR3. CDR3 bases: TGTGCCAGCAGCTTCATAGCGGGCAACCAAGAGACCCAGTACTTC. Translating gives CASSFIAGNQETQYF.

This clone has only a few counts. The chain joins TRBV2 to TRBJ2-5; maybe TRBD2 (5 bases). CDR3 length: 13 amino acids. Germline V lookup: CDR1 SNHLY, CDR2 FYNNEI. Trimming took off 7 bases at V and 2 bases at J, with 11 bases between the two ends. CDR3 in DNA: TGTGCCAGCACGAGGAGCGGACAAGAGACCCAGTACTTC. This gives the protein CASTRSGQETQYF.

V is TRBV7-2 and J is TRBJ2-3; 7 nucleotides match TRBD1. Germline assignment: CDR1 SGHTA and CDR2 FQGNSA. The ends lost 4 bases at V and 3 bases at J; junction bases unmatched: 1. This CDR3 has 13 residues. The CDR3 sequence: CASSSGQTDTQYF. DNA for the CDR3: TGTGCCAGCAGCTCGGGACAGACAGATACGCAGTATTTT.

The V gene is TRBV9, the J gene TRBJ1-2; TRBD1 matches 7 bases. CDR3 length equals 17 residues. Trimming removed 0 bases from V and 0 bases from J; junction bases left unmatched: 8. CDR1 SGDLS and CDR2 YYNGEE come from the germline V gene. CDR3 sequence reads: CASSVGAGGLANYGYTF. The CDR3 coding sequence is TGTGCCAGCAGCGTAGGGGCAGGGGGACTAGCTAACTATGGCTACACCTTC.

The CDR3, as DNA: TGCGCCAGCAGCCAAGGGAGACAGGGCAGGGAGACCCAGTACTTC. This translates into CASSQGRQGRETQYF. The chain carries TRBV4-3 and TRBJ2-5, with TRBD1 identical over 7 bases. The V gene's germline CDR1 is LGHNA and CDR2 YSLEER. J lost 5 bases, V lost 1 base, and 7 bases had no gene match. This CDR3 is built from 15 residues.

CDR3 DNA sequence: TGCGCCAGCAGCTTGGTAACCGGGGGGGCCGGAGAGACCCAGTACTTC. This gives the protein CASSLVTGGAGETQYF. The chain joins TRBV5-1 to TRBJ2-5; TRBD2 matches 8 bases. Germline loops: CDR1 SGHRS, CDR2 YFSETQ. The CDR3 length is 16 residues. V gave up 0 bases and J gave up 4 bases; unmatched junction bases: 8.

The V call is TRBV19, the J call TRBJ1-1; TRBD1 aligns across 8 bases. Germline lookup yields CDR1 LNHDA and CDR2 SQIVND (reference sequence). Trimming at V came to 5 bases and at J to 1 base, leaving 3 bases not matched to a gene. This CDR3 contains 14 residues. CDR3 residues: CASSQGQGNTEAFF. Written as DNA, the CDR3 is TGTGCCAGTAGTCAAGGACAGGGGAACACTGAAGCTTTCTTT.

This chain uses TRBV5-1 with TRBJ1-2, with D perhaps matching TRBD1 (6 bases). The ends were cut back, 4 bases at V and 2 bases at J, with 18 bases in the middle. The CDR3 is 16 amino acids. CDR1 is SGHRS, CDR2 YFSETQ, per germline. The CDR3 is CASSRPADSANYGYTF. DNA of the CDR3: TGCGCCAGCAGCCGGCCCGCGGACAGCGCGAACTATGGCTACACCTTC.

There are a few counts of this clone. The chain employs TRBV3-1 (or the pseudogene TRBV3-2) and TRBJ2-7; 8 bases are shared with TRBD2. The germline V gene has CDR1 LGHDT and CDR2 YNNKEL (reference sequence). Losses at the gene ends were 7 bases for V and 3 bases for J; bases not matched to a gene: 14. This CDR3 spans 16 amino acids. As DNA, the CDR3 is TGTGCCAGCACCAAGATCCCTAGCGGGCCGAACTACGAGCAGTACTTC. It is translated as CASTKIPSGPNYEQYF.

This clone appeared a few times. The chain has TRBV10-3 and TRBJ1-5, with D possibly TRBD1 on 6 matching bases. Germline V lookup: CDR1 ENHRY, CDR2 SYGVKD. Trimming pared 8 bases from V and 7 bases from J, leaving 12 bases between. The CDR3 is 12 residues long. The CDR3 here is CAIATGDQPQHF. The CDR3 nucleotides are TGTGCCATCGCGACAGGAGACCAGCCCCAGCATTTT.